Shown below are 21 T cell receptor beta chains from a single sample sequenced in a study of blood T cell repertoires in COVID-19. This table comes from immunoSEQ multiplex PCR, and its TCRdb copy is limited to in-frame clones, with some not included. The sample has a few hundred thousand clones, about 80% seen once. The sample consisted of peripheral blood. The receptors were gathered from a woman younger than 45 who had recovered from COVID-19.

In this sample, this clone turned up once. This sequence joins TRBV30 and TRBJ2-7; 7 nucleotides match TRBD2. The CDR3 totals 15 residues. The germline gives CDR1 GTSNPN, CDR2 SVGIG (reference sequence). Germline trimming cut 4 bases from V and 2 bases from J; bases unmatched to any gene: 11. CDR3 region: CAWTLGLGRAYEQYF. The CDR3, as DNA: TGTGCCTGGACACTAGGACTAGGCAGGGCCTACGAGCAGTACTTC.

This chain connects TRBV29-1 to TRBJ2-1; maybe TRBD1 (5 bases). The V end lost 0 bases, the J end lost 1 base, and 10 bases lay between the germline ends. This CDR3 region has 15 residues. CDR1 and CDR2 (germline): SQVTM, ANQGSEA. The CDR3 nucleotides are TGCAGCGTTGAAGATAACAGGCAGTCCTACAATGAGCAGTTCTTC. As protein: CSVEDNRQSYNEQFF.

The chain has TRBV6-6 and TRBJ2-7, with 8 positions matching TRBD1. Germline trimming cut 5 bases from V and 1 base from J; bases unmatched to any gene: 7. CDR3 length: 15 amino acids. From germline, CDR1 is MNHNY and CDR2 SVGAGI (reference sequence). CDR3 loop: CASSTSGTGSYEQYF. CDR3 DNA sequence: TGTGCCAGCAGTACATCCGGGACAGGATCCTACGAGCAGTACTTC.

This chain joins TRBV18 and TRBJ1-2, with 7 positions matching TRBD1. The germline CDR1 and CDR2 sequences are KGHSH and LQKENI. This CDR3 spans 13 amino acids. V lost 2 bases to trimming and J lost 10 bases; unmatched junction nucleotides: 7. Written as DNA, the CDR3 is TGTGCCAGCTCACCAGGACAGGCTGATGACTACACCTTC. Residues: CASSPGQADDYTF. The complete variable domain, with remaining parts taken from reference TRBV18 and TRBJ1-2, reads NAGVMQNPRHLVRRRGQEARLRCSPMKGHSHVYWYRQLPEEGLKFMVYLQKENIIDESGMPKERFSAEFPKEGPSILRIQQVVRGDSAAYFCASSPGQADDYTFGSGTRLTVV.

Details on this clone: The same CDR3 is also encoded by other DNA sequences in this sample. The J gene is TRBJ2-2, the V gene TRBV6-5, with 10 bases matching TRBD2. Germline V CDR1 and CDR2: MNHEY, SVGAGI. Trimming at V came to 6 bases and at J to 1 base, leaving 2 bases not matched to a gene. The CDR3 has 15 amino acids. The CDR3 nucleotides read TGTGCCAGCAGCAGGACTAGCGGGAACACCGGGGAGCTGTTTTTT. It encodes CASSRTSGNTGELFF.

The chain employs TRBV14 and TRBJ2-3, with TRBD2 matching 7 bases. The germline V gene has CDR1 SGHDN and CDR2 FVKESK. The CDR3 length is 13 residues. With 0 bases clipped from V and 9 bases from J, the junction kept 3 bases outside the gene matches. This chain's CDR3 is CASSQDRGGTQYF. The CDR3 nucleotides are TGTGCCAGCAGCCAAGATCGGGGAGGGACGCAGTATTTT.

This chain joins TRBV7-3 and TRBJ2-7, with TRBD2 matching 7 bases. Germline values: CDR1 SGHTA, CDR2 FQGTGA. This CDR3 region has 15 residues. V trimming: 3 bases; J trimming: 0 bases; junction bases outside the gene matches: 5. The CDR3 nucleotides read TGTGCCAGCAGCTTGGGCGGGGGTAGCTCCTACGAGCAGTACTTC. Translated: CASSLGGGSSYEQYF.

This chain uses TRBV18 with TRBJ2-3; tentatively, D is TRBD1 (5 bases). The CDR3 is 16 amino acids. The ends were cut back, 1 base at V and 1 base at J, with 12 bases in the middle. Germline V gives CDR1 KGHSH, CDR2 LQKENI. The CDR3 loop is CASSPRGRLRTDTQYF. The CDR3 bases are TGTGCCAGCTCACCACGGGGCAGACTGCGCACAGATACGCAGTATTTT.

The chain joins TRBV5-1 to TRBJ2-7, with 8 bases fitting TRBD1. Germline CDR1 reads SGHRS; CDR2 reads YFSETQ. CDR3 length: 13 amino acids. V dropped 9 bases and J dropped 5; count of bases not matched to a gene: 10. CDR3 region: CATSFQGANEQYF. CDR3 coding DNA: TGCGCCACTAGTTTTCAGGGGGCCAACGAGCAGTACTTC. Together with reference TRBV5-1 and TRBJ2-7, the CDR3 gives the full variable domain: KAGVTQTPRYLIKTRGQQVTLSCSPISGHRSVSWYQQTPGQGLQFLFEYFSETQRNKGNFPGRFSGRQFSNSRSEMNVSTLELGDSALYLCATSFQGANEQYFGPGTRLTVT.

The chain uses TRBV6-5 and TRBJ1-2; 10 nucleotides line up with TRBD1. V was pared by 2 bases and J by 3 bases, with 6 bases of the junction left unmatched. Germline CDR1 is MNHEY and CDR2 is SVGAGI. The CDR3 runs 16 residues. The chain's CDR3 is CASSYVPGQGHYGYTF. CDR3 DNA sequence: TGTGCCAGCAGTTACGTCCCGGGACAGGGGCACTATGGCTACACCTTC.

This clone appeared a few times. Sequence at one end of the junction differs from germline and may be a read error. This chain connects TRBV11-2 to TRBJ2-1; 9 nucleotides agree with TRBD1. The CDR3 is 13 amino acids. Germline CDR1 SGHAT, CDR2 FQNNGV. DNA of the CDR3: TGTGCCAGCAGCTGGGACAGGGACAAAGAGCAGTTCTTC. The encoded protein is CASSWDRDKEQFF.

A few counts support this clone. The V gene is TRBV10-1, the J gene TRBJ1-2, with 8 bases fitting TRBD1. CDR1 WNHNN and CDR2 SYGVQD come from the germline V gene (reference sequence). V dropped 6 bases and J dropped 0; count of bases not matched to a gene: 3. This CDR3 region has 14 residues. CDR3: CASRGDRSNYGYTF. For the CDR3, the DNA is TGCGCCAGCAGAGGGGACAGGTCTAACTATGGCTACACCTTC.

This sequence joins TRBV6-4 and TRBJ2-3; 13 positions match TRBD2. Germline-derived CDR1 and CDR2 are MRHNA and SNTAGT. V lost 3 bases to trimming and J lost 4 bases; unmatched junction nucleotides: 4. The CDR3 runs to 16 residues. The CDR3: CASSEELAGGPDTQYF. As DNA, the CDR3 is TGTGCCAGCAGTGAAGAACTAGCGGGAGGGCCAGATACGCAGTATTTT.

CDR3 sequence: CASSGRMVTAFQETQYF. The CDR3, as DNA: TGTGCCAGCAGTGGACGTATGGTGACAGCTTTCCAAGAGACCCAGTACTTC. The chain recombines TRBV27 with TRBJ2-5; D is possibly TRBD1 (5 bases). Trimming left V 5 bases short and J 1 base short, with 20 bases between. The CDR3 is 17 amino acids. Germline V lookup: CDR1 MNHEY, CDR2 SMNVEV (reference sequence).

The rearrangement joins TRBV5-1 to TRBJ2-4; the D gene is possibly TRBD2 (6 bases). CDR1 and CDR2 (germline): SGHRS, YFSETQ. Trimming stripped 0 bases from V and 11 bases from J, with 15 bases between. The CDR3 loop spans 14 amino acids. The DNA of the CDR3 is TGCGCCAGCAGCTTGGAAGGCAGGCCGGGGGTTCAGTACTTC. Translation: CASSLEGRPGVQYF.

The rearrangement joins TRBV5-1 to TRBJ2-2; 11 bases are a match to TRBD1. The germline V gene has CDR1 SGHRS and CDR2 YFSETQ. This CDR3 has 15 residues. V gave up 4 bases and J gave up 5 bases; unmatched junction bases: 4. The CDR3 coding sequence is TGCGCCAGCAGCGCCGGGACAGGGGGGACCGGGGAGCTGTTTTTT. This sequence encodes CASSAGTGGTGELFF.

The CDR3 DNA follows: TGTGCCAGCAGCATAATGGCTAGTTCAGAGACCCAGTACTTC. This gives the protein CASSIMASSETQYF. The rearrangement uses TRBV27 and TRBJ2-5; no clear D. CDR3 length: 14 residues. Trimming cost V 6 bases and J 4 bases, with 15 bases left between them. Germline assignment: CDR1 MNHEY and CDR2 SMNVEV (reference sequence).

About this clone itself: Other DNA sequences of this sample code for an identical CDR3. The rearrangement joins TRBV3-1 (or the pseudogene TRBV3-2) to TRBJ1-2; 7 bases are a match to TRBD1. CDR1 is LGHDT and CDR2 is YNNKEL in the germline V gene (reference sequence). V shed 6 bases and J 3 bases; nucleotides not matched to a gene: 4. The CDR3 has 13 amino acids. CDR3 protein: CASSLGTDYGYTF. DNA for the CDR3: TGTGCCAGCAGTCTTGGGACAGACTATGGCTACACCTTC.

This chain connects TRBV9 to TRBJ1-2, with D possibly matching TRBD1 (5 bases). Germline CDR1 and CDR2: SGDLS and YYNGEE. Deletions cut 4 bases from V and 1 base from J, with 11 bases between. This CDR3 spans 14 amino acids. The CDR3 sequence is CASSNLGGNYGYTF. The CDR3 region has the DNA TGTGCCAGCAGCAACTTGGGGGGTAACTATGGCTACACCTTC.

The table lists this clone with many counts. This chain connects TRBV6-2 or TRBV6-3 to TRBJ2-7; D uncertain. The germline V gene has CDR1 MNHEY and CDR2 SVGEGT. Deletions cut 4 bases from V and 1 base from J, with 5 bases between. The CDR3 covers 12 residues. The CDR3 bases are TGTGCCAGCAGTTTATTGTCCTACGAGCAGTACTTC. Translation gives CASSLLSYEQYF.

The chain employs TRBV7-9 and TRBJ2-2; maybe TRBD1 (5 bases). Germline V lookup: CDR1 SEHNR, CDR2 FQNEAQ (reference sequence). CDR3 length equals 15 residues. The germline V and J ends were trimmed by 1 base and 1 base, with 7 bases remaining between them. As DNA, the CDR3 is TGTGCCAGCAGCTTAGGGGGCAAGAACACCGGGGAGCTGTTTTTT. Translating it yields CASSLGGKNTGELFF. The whole variable domain, remainder taken from reference TRBV7-9 and TRBJ2-2, is DTGVSQNPRHKITKRGQNVTFRCDPISEHNRLYWYRQTLGQGPEFLTYFQNEAQLEKSRLLSDRFSAERPKGSFSTLEIQRTEQGDSAMYLCASSLGGKNTGELFFGEGSRLTVL.